This T cell receptor (beta chain) came from a study of blood T cell repertoires in COVID-19. For the study at large: COVID-19 samples, acute and convalescent, were from the United States, Italy and Spain. Nucleic acid was either cDNA or gDNA, and it came from T cells, B-cell-depleted T cells, or PBMCs.

Original processing notes: From reference gene primer amplification, estimates of nucleated cell counts were derived. Produced via immunoSEQ multiplex PCR; TCRdb's table is partial and in-frame only. From that table come the V and J calls and clone size; the DNA was used to work out D and trimming. The table lists approximately 150,000 clones, roughly 87% of them singletons. CDR3 length: 17 residues. CDR1 and CDR2 from the germline V gene are SGHVS and FNYEAQ. The J segment lost 3 bases and the V segment lost 5 bases, leaving 7 bases of the junction unmatched. The sequence was obtained from a woman aged 45-65 years with acute or convalescent COVID-19. The chain couples TRBV7-6 to TRBJ2-3, with 14 bases identical to TRBD2. The sequenced sample consisted of peripheral blood. Here the CDR3 reads CASSLGLAGGGTDTQYF. The CDR3 DNA follows: TGTGCCAGCAGCCTCGGACTAGCGGGGGGAGGTACAGATACGCAGTATTTT.